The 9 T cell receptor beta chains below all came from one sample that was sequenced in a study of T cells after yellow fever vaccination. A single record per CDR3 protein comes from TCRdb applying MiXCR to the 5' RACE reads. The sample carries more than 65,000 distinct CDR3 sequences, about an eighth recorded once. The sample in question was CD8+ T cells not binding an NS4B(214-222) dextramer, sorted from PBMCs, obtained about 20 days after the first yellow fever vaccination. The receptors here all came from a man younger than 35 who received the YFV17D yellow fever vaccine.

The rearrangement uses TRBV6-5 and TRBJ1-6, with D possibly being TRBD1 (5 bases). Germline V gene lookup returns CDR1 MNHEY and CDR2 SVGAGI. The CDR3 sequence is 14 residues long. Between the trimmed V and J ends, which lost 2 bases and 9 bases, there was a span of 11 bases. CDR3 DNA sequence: TGTGCCAGCAGTTACGGGGGTTCTGTTTCACCCCTCCACTTT. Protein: CASSYGGSVSPLHF.

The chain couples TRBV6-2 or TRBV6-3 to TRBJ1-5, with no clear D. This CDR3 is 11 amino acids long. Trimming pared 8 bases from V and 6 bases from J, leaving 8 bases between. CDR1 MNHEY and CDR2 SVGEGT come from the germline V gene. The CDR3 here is CASGPVQPQHF. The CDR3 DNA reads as TGTGCCAGCGGTCCGGTTCAGCCCCAGCATTTT.

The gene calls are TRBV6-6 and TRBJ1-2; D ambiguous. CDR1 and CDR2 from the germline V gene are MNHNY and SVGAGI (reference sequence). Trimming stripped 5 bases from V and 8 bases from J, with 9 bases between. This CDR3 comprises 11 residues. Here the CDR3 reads CASSPPGGYTF. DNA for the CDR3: TGTGCCAGCAGTCCCCCCGGAGGCTACACCTTC.

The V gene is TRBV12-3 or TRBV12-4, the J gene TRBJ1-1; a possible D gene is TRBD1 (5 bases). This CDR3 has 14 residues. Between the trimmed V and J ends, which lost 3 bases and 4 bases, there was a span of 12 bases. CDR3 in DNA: TGTGCCAGCAGTTTCGGGGGGTACGGCACTGAAGCTTTCTTT. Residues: CASSFGGYGTEAFF.

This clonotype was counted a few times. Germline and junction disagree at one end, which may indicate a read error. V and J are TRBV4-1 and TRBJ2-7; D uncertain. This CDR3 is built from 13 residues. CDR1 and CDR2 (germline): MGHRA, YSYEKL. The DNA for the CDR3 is TGCGCCAGCAACCAAGCCGTCGGGTACGAGCAGTACTTC. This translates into CASNQAVGYEQYF.

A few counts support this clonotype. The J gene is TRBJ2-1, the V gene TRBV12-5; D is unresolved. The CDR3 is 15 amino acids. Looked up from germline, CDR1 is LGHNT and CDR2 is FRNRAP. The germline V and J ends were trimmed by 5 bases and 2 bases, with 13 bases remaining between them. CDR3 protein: CASGPAWPPYNEQFF. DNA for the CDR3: TGTGCTAGTGGTCCCGCCTGGCCCCCCTACAATGAGCAGTTCTTC.

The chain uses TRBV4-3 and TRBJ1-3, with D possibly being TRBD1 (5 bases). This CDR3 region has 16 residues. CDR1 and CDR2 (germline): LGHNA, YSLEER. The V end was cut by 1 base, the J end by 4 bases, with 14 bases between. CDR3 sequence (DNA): TGCGCCAGCAGCCAAGGGGGGAGGCCGAACGGAAACACCATATATTTT. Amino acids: CASSQGGRPNGNTIYF.

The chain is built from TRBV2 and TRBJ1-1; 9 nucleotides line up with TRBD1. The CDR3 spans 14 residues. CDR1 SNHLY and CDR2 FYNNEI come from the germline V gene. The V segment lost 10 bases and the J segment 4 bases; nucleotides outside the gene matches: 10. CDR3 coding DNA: TGTGCCAACCCGACAGGGGGGTTGAGCACTGAAGCTTTCTTT. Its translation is CANPTGGLSTEAFF.

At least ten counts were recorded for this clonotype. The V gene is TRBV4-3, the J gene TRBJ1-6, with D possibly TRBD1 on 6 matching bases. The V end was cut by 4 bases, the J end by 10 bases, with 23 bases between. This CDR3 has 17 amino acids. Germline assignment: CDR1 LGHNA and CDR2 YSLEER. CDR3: CASSRGEGRDNRSPLHF. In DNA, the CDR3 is TGCGCCAGCAGCCGGGGAGAGGGTCGGGACAATAGGTCACCCCTCCACTTT.